Listed here are 5 T cell receptor beta chains from one sample, sequenced in a study of blood T cell repertoires in COVID-19. Profiling relied on immunoSEQ multiplex PCR, and the TCRdb table lists in-frame clones only, not all of them. The sample consists of hundreds of thousands of clones, about four fifths of them appearing once. The sequenced material came from peripheral blood. Receptors originate from a woman aged 45-60 years with acute or convalescent COVID-19.

The chain carries TRBV12-5 and TRBJ2-2; D is undetermined. The germline V and J ends were trimmed by 1 base and 1 base, with 7 bases remaining between them. The CDR3 sequence is 15 residues long. Germline lookup yields CDR1 LGHNT and CDR2 FRNRAP. CDR3 DNA: TGTGCTAGTGGTTTGGACAGATTGAACACCGGGGAGCTGTTTTTT. It codes for CASGLDRLNTGELFF.

J is TRBJ2-7 and V is TRBV5-1, with unresolved D. CDR1 and CDR2 from the germline V gene are SGHRS and YFSETQ. The V end was cut by 1 base, the J end by 7 bases, with 15 bases between. The CDR3 is 14 residues long. This CDR3 reads CASSLISTTEEQYF. In nucleotides, the CDR3 is TGCGCCAGCAGCTTGATCTCCACTACTGAGGAGCAGTACTTC. Complete variable domain (other parts from reference TRBV5-1 and TRBJ2-7): KAGVTQTPRYLIKTRGQQVTLSCSPISGHRSVSWYQQTPGQGLQFLFEYFSETQRNKGNFPGRFSGRQFSNSRSEMNVSTLELGDSALYLCASSLISTTEEQYFGPGTRLTVT.

As to this clone: Different DNA sequences within this sample yield the same CDR3. The CDR3, as DNA: TGCGCCAGCAGCTTGGTGCCGACAAATGAAAAACTGTTTTTT. Translated: CASSLVPTNEKLFF. The chain employs TRBV5-1 and TRBJ1-4; unclear D gene. The CDR3 spans 14 residues. Per the germline V gene, CDR1 is SGHRS and CDR2 is YFSETQ. Trimming took off 0 bases at V and 5 bases at J, with 8 bases between the two ends.

Concerning this clone: Other DNA sequences in the same sample also yield this CDR3. The chain employs TRBV27 and TRBJ2-7; TRBD2 aligns across 10 bases. CDR1 and CDR2 from the germline V gene are MNHEY and SMNVEV (reference sequence). Trimming took 0 bases from V and 2 from J; bases not matched to a gene: 1. The CDR3 is 15 residues long. The CDR3: CASSLSAGGTYEQYF. CDR3 DNA sequence: TGTGCCAGCAGTTTATCAGCGGGAGGGACCTACGAGCAGTACTTC.

The chain employs TRBV2 and TRBJ2-3; no clear D. With 8 bases removed from V and 0 bases from J, the gap between germline ends came to 12 bases. The V gene's germline CDR1 is SNHLY and CDR2 FYNNEI. The CDR3 totals 14 residues. The CDR3 DNA sequence: TGTGCCAGCGTTCCACAGCCAAGCACAGATACGCAGTATTTT. It encodes CASVPQPSTDTQYF. Looking up the rest from reference TRBV2 and TRBJ2-3 gives the full variable domain: EPEVTQTPSHQVTQMGQEVILRCVPISNHLYFYWYRQILGQKVEFLVSFYNNEISEKSEIFDDQFSVERPDGSNFTLKIRSTKLEDSAMYFCASVPQPSTDTQYFGPGTRLTVL.